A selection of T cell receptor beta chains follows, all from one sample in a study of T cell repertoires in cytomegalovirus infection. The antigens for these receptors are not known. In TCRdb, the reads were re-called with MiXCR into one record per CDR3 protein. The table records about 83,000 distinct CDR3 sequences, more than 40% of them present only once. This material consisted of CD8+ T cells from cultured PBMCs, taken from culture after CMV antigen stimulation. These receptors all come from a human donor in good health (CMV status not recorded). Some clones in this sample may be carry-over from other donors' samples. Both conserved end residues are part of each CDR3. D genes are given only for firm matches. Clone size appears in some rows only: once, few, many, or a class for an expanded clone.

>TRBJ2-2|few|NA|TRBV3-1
CASSQDPGTRGELFF
TGTGCCAGCAGCCAAGATCCGGGGACCAGAGGGGAGCTGTTTTTT
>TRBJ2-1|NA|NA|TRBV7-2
CASSLVAWNEQFF
TGTGCCAGCAGCTTAGTAGCTTGGAATGAGCAGTTCTTC
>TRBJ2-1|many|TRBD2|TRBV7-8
CASSIHRLAGRNEQFF
TGTGCCAGCAGCATACACCGGCTAGCGGGAAGGAATGAGCAGTTCTTC
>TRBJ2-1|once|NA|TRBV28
CASRKVPEAFSYNEQFF
TGTGCCAGCAGGAAGGTCCCTGAGGCATTTTCTTACAATGAGCAGTTCTTC
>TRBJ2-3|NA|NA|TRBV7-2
CASSLNIGRNTQYF
TGTGCCAGCAGCTTAAATATAGGGCGGAATACGCAGTATTTT
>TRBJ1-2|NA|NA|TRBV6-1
CASSEVYASGGYTF
TGTGCCAGCAGTGAAGTGTACGCATCGGGTGGCTACACCTTC
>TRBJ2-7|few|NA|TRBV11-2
CASSLVRREDYEQYF
TGTGCCAGCAGCTTAGTGCGGAGAGAAGACTACGAGCAGTACTTC
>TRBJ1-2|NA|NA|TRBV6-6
CASSDEGTGSSYTF
TGTGCCAGCAGTGATGAGGGTACAGGGAGCAGCTACACCTTC
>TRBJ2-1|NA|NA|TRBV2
CASSEASTLFF
TGTGCCAGCAGTGAAGCGAGTACTTTGTTCTTC
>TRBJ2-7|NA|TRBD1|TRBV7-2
CASSFTGTGTEQYF
TGTGCCAGCAGCTTTACCGGGACAGGGACCGAGCAGTACTTC
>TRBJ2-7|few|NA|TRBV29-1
CSVEDLSSGSYEQYF
TGCAGCGTTGAAGACTTATCCAGCGGATCCTACGAGCAGTACTTC
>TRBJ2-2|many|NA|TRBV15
CATSRGFQGNTGELFF
TGTGCCACCAGCAGAGGTTTCCAGGGTAACACCGGGGAGCTGTTTTTT
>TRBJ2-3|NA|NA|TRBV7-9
CASSLAGGGGDTDTQYF
TGTGCCAGCAGCTTAGCTGGTGGTGGAGGGGACACAGATACGCAGTATTTT
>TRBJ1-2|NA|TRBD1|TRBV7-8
CASSHFRRTGDGYTF
TGTGCCAGCAGCCACTTCAGACGGACAGGAGATGGCTACACCTTC
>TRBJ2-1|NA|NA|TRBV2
CARSGLRRNEQFF
TGTGCCAGGTCGGGACTTCGGCGTAATGAGCAGTTCTTC
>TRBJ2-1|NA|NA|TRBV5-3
CASSFGVNEQFF
TGTGCCAGCAGCTTCGGGGTGAATGAGCAGTTCTTC
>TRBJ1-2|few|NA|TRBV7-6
CASSLHGDVYGYTF
TGTGCCAGCAGCCTCCACGGGGACGTTTATGGCTACACCTTC
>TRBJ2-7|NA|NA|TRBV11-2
CASREGGVANTYEQYF
TGTGCCAGCAGGGAGGGGGGCGTGGCAAACACCTACGAGCAGTACTTC
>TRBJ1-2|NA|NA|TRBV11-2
CASSLAATGAYGYTF
TGTGCCAGCAGCTTAGCAGCGACGGGCGCTTATGGCTACACCTTC
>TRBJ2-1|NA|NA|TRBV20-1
CSATSGLDPTNEQFF
TGCAGTGCTACCTCGGGGCTAGACCCCACCAATGAGCAGTTCTTC
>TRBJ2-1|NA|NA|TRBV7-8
CASSFRDPMREQFF
TGTGCCAGCAGCTTTCGGGACCCGATGCGCGAGCAGTTCTTC
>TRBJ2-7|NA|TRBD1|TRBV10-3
CAISGDRAEQYF
TGTGCCATCAGTGGGGACAGGGCCGAGCAGTACTTC
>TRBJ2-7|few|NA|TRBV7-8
CASSSVTPYEQYF
TGTGCCAGCAGCTCTGTCACGCCCTACGAGCAGTACTTC
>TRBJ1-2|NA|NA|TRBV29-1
CSVEQGGYTF
TGCAGCGTTGAACAGGGAGGCTACACCTTC
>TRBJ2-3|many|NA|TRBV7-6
CASSFMPGESDTQYF
TGTGCCAGCAGCTTCATGCCAGGAGAATCAGATACGCAGTATTTT
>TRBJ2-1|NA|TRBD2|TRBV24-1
CATSDLRAGAHNEQFF
TGTGCCACCAGTGATTTGCGGGCGGGAGCTCACAATGAGCAGTTCTTC
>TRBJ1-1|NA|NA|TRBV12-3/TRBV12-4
CASGRLGTGNEAFF
TGTGCCAGCGGTCGGTTGGGAACAGGGAATGAAGCTTTCTTT
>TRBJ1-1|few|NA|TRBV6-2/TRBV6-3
CASIRFGQNTEAFF
TGTGCCAGCATCCGATTTGGACAGAACACTGAAGCTTTCTTT
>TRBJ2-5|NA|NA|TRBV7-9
CASSLRALETQYF
TGTGCCAGCAGCTTGAGGGCTCTGGAGACCCAGTACTTC
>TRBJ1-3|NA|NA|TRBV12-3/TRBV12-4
CASTRRGLSGNTIYF
TGTGCCAGCACCCGAAGGGGATTGAGTGGAAACACCATATATTTT
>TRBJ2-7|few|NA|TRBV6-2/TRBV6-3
CASNPGPEGDEQYF
TGTGCCAGCAATCCTGGTCCGGAGGGCGACGAGCAGTACTTC
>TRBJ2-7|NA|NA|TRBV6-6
CASKAAVGTLSYEQYF
TGTGCCAGCAAAGCGGCCGTGGGTACCCTCTCCTACGAGCAGTACTTC
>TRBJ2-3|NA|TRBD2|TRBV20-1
CSASTSGPTDTQYF
TGCAGTGCTAGTACTAGCGGGCCCACAGATACGCAGTATTTT
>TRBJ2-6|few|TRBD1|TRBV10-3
CAISGGDRAGPGANVLTF
TGTGCCATCAGTGGGGGGGACAGGGCGGGCCCTGGGGCCAACGTCCTGACTTTC
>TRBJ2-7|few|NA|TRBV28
CASGAGTDSYEQYF
TGTGCCAGCGGCGCCGGGACCGACTCCTACGAGCAGTACTTC
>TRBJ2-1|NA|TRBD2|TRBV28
CASSYGTSGGSSYNEQFF
TGTGCCAGCAGTTACGGGACTAGCGGGGGTAGCTCCTACAATGAGCAGTTCTTC
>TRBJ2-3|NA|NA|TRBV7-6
CASSPASASTDTQYF
TGTGCCAGCAGCCCAGCTAGCGCTAGCACAGATACGCAGTATTTT
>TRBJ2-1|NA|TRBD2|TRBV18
CASSPGAGVPYNEQFF
TGTGCCAGCTCACCAGGGGCGGGGGTGCCCTACAATGAGCAGTTCTTC